The sequence of this TCR beta chain was determined in a study of blood T cells in healthy people across ages. Germline values: CDR1 SGHRS, CDR2 YFSETQ. V was clipped by 3 bases and J by 5 bases, with 15 bases between them. The CDR3 runs to 14 residues. The second PCR ran roughly 7 to 11 cycles with a sample-barcoded 5' primer and J-beta primers. TCRdb reprocessed the 5' RACE reads via MiXCR and lists one record per CDR3 protein. The sample yields around 600,000 distinct CDR3 sequences, 47% seen once. The sample consisted of blood. The sequence was obtained from a man aged 80 or over in good health. The V and J genes are TRBV5-1 and TRBJ2-7; TRBD2 might be the D (5 bases). DNA of the CDR3: TGCGCCAGCAGCTCCCAGACTTTCGGGAACGAGCAGTACTTC. This gives the protein CASSSQTFGNEQYF. Full variable domain (outside the CDR3, taken from reference TRBV5-1 and TRBJ2-7): KAGVTQTPRYLIKTRGQQVTLSCSPISGHRSVSWYQQTPGQGLQFLFEYFSETQRNKGNFPGRFSGRQFSNSRSEMNVSTLELGDSALYLCASSSQTFGNEQYFGPGTRLTVT.